These 8 T cell receptor beta chains were sequenced from one sample in a study of immune evolution from preneoplasia to lung adenocarcinoma. The protocol was immunoSEQ multiplex PCR, while the TCRdb copy is restricted to in-frame clones and leaves out a portion. The top ten hold about 6% of the sample, which has 30,000 to 45,000 clones, under 85% seen once. Sequencing input: FFPE invasive lung adenocarcinoma tissue. Every receptor here comes from a person in their sixties or seventies with lung adenocarcinoma.

V and J are TRBV14 and TRBJ2-7; 9 bases agree with TRBD2. This CDR3 has 15 residues. Germline CDR1 and CDR2: SGHDN and FVKESK. Losses at the gene ends were 3 bases for V and 4 bases for J; bases not matched to a gene: 7. The CDR3 DNA reads as TGTGCCAGCAGCCAGGCACTAGCGGGTCAGTACGAGCAGTACTTC. Protein product: CASSQALAGQYEQYF.

This sequence joins TRBV7-2 and TRBJ2-1, with TRBD2 matching 7 bases. The CDR3 contains 15 residues. V lost 1 base and J lost 4; bases outside the gene matches: 4. Germline V gives CDR1 SGHTA, CDR2 FQGNSA. The CDR3 sequence is CASSLDSSGYNEQFF. The CDR3 DNA reads TGTGCCAGCAGCTTAGATTCTAGCGGATACAATGAGCAGTTCTTC.

This sequence joins TRBV7-9 and TRBJ2-7; TRBD2 is a possible D gene (5 bases). Germline V gene data show CDR1 as SEHNR and CDR2 as FQNEAQ (reference sequence). The CDR3 is 12 amino acids. V lost 5 bases and J 6 bases, leaving 11 bases between the germline ends. The CDR3 DNA reads TGTGCCAGCAGCCCCCCACTAGGCGAGCAGTACTTC. It codes for CASSPPLGEQYF.

DNA of the CDR3: TGTGCCAGCAGCGTAGCTAGCGGGGAAGAGACCCAGTACTTC. Translated, it gives CASSVASGEETQYF. The rearrangement uses TRBV9 and TRBJ2-5; 9 bases fit TRBD2. CDR1 is SGDLS and CDR2 is YYNGEE in the germline V gene. There are 14 residues in the CDR3. Losses at the gene ends were 0 bases for V and 3 bases for J; bases not matched to a gene: 0.

There are a few counts of this clone. The chain combines TRBV5-4 with TRBJ2-2, with 11 bases matching TRBD2. The CDR3 is 15 amino acids. V was pared by 4 bases and J by 6 bases, with 5 bases of the junction left unmatched. The germline CDR1 and CDR2 sequences are SGHNT and YYREEE (reference sequence). The CDR3 DNA is TGTGCCAGCAGCAATAGCGGGAGGGGGTCCGGGGAGCTGTTTTTT. It yields the protein CASSNSGRGSGELFF.

The V gene is TRBV14, the J gene TRBJ2-7, with 10 bases matching TRBD1. The CDR3 is 15 amino acids. Germline V lookup: CDR1 SGHDN, CDR2 FVKESK. J was trimmed by 5 bases and V by 4 bases; bases with no gene match: 8. CDR3 DNA: TGTGCCAGCAGCCCGCTCGGGGACAGGGGCCACGAGCAGTACTTC. Translating gives CASSPLGDRGHEQYF.

This clone was seen only once. The rearrangement links TRBV7-9 to TRBJ2-3; TRBD2 is a possible D gene (5 bases). The CDR3 runs to 13 residues. V shed 6 bases and J shed 11 bases, with 18 bases lying between them. Germline CDR1 reads SEHNR; CDR2 reads FQNEAQ (reference sequence). DNA for the CDR3: TGTGCCAGCAGTCAACTCTCCGGGATAAAGCAGTATTTT. Amino acid sequence: CASSQLSGIKQYF. Using reference TRBV7-9 and TRBJ2-3 for the parts outside the CDR3, the full variable domain is DTGVSQNPRHKITKRGQNVTFRCDPISEHNRLYWYRQTLGQGPEFLTYFQNEAQLEKSRLLSDRFSAERPKGSFSTLEIQRTEQGDSAMYLCASSQLSGIKQYFGPGTRLTVL.

V usage is TRBV7-9 and J usage is TRBJ2-3; D gene ambiguous. The V gene's germline CDR1 is SEHNR and CDR2 FQNEAQ (reference sequence). This CDR3 is 16 amino acids long. Between the trimmed V and J ends, which lost 3 bases and 3 bases, there was a span of 16 bases. The CDR3 sequence: CASSFGPFHPTDTQYF. In DNA, the CDR3 is TGTGCCAGCAGCTTCGGACCTTTTCATCCGACAGATACGCAGTATTTT.